Following are 9 T cell receptor beta chains from one sample sequenced in a study of T-cell reconstitution after alpha-beta-depleted transplantation in children. The TCRbeta library was prepared with unique molecular identifiers. TCRdb called the PCR reads again in MiXCR, with one record for every CDR3 protein. This sample has some 400,000 distinct CDR3 sequences, with 20% found just once. The sequencing used PBMCs from the stem cell graft donor, collected from the stem cell graft. Source of these receptors: a human donor who donated a stem cell graft to a child with acute myeloid leukemia.

This clonotype was picked up a small number of times. The chain uses TRBV5-1 and TRBJ2-1, with D perhaps TRBD2 (5 bases). V shed 2 bases and J shed 0 bases, with 12 bases lying between them. The CDR3 runs 16 residues. Germline assignment: CDR1 SGHRS and CDR2 YFSETQ. The CDR3 DNA sequence: TGCGCCAGCAGCTTAATCGGACTTGTCTCCTACAATGAGCAGTTCTTC. Protein product: CASSLIGLVSYNEQFF.

CDR3 DNA sequence: TGTGCCAGCAGCCTCAACGGCCAGGGACTAGTCGACGATGAGCAGTTCTTC. As protein: CASSLNGQGLVDDEQFF. The chain is built from TRBV9 and TRBJ2-1; TRBD2 agrees at 8 bases. The CDR3 spans 17 residues. From germline, CDR1 is SGDLS and CDR2 YYNGEE. J was trimmed by 8 bases and V by 4 bases; bases with no gene match: 17.

This clonotype turned up a few times. This chain links TRBV11-2 with TRBJ2-1; 7 nucleotides match TRBD2. CDR3 size: 13 residues. Per the germline V gene, CDR1 is SGHAT and CDR2 is FQNNGV. The trim removed 4 bases at V and 6 bases at J, leaving 3 bases unmatched. The CDR3 sequence: CASSSGLSNEQFF. CDR3 in DNA: TGTGCCAGCAGCTCGGGACTATCCAATGAGCAGTTCTTC.

The rearrangement joins TRBV29-1 to TRBJ1-2; the D is unclear. The CDR3 length is 15 residues. Germline values: CDR1 SQVTM, CDR2 ANQGSEA. V was clipped by 0 bases and J by 1 base, with 12 bases between them. CDR3 nucleotide sequence: TGCAGCGTTGAAGATCTTGGCAGCTTTAACTATGGCTACACCTTC. Translated, it gives CSVEDLGSFNYGYTF.

This chain uses TRBV10-2 with TRBJ2-7; tentative D call: TRBD2 (6 bases). V lost 1 base, J lost 5 bases, and 12 bases lay in between. CDR3 length: 14 residues. The V gene's germline CDR1 is WSHSY and CDR2 SAAADI. The CDR3 protein is CASSEFIADNEQYF. The CDR3 DNA reads TGCGCCAGCAGTGAGTTTATAGCGGACAACGAGCAGTACTTC.

This clonotype was counted a few times. The chain links TRBV12-3 or TRBV12-4 to TRBJ1-5; no clear D. Trimming removed 2 bases from V and 5 bases from J, with 13 bases in between. The CDR3 covers 15 residues. CDR3 nucleotide sequence: TGTGCCAGCAGTTTAAGACCTGCCGATTATCAGCCCCAGCATTTT. It encodes CASSLRPADYQPQHF.

This clonotype was seen a handful of times. The chain joins TRBV20-1 to TRBJ1-2; TRBD1 aligns across 7 bases. The trim removed 5 bases at V and 4 bases at J, leaving 7 bases unmatched. CDR3 length equals 13 residues. Germline V gene lookup returns CDR1 DFQATT and CDR2 SNEGSKA (reference sequence). CDR3 in amino acids: CSAFPGQLYGYTF. The CDR3 DNA is TGCAGTGCTTTTCCGGGACAGCTCTATGGCTACACCTTC.

This clonotype was detected ten times or more. The gene calls are TRBV12-3 or TRBV12-4 and TRBJ1-2; D is possibly TRBD1 (6 bases). Trimming left V 6 bases short and J 4 bases short, with 12 bases between. The CDR3 contains 13 residues. CDR3 nucleotide sequence: TGTGCCAGCAGCCGGGGGCAGGGCTATGGCTACACCTTC. Translation: CASSRGQGYGYTF.

In its sample, this clonotype was seen a few times. The J gene is TRBJ2-7, the V gene TRBV20-1, with TRBD2 matching over 9 bases. The CDR3 is 14 residues long. From germline, CDR1 is DFQATT and CDR2 SNEGSKA (reference sequence). The trim removed 0 bases at V and 7 bases at J, leaving 7 bases unmatched. The CDR3 bases are TGCAGTGCTAGAGATCTCGCTAGCGGGATTGAGCAGTACTTC. Residues: CSARDLASGIEQYF.